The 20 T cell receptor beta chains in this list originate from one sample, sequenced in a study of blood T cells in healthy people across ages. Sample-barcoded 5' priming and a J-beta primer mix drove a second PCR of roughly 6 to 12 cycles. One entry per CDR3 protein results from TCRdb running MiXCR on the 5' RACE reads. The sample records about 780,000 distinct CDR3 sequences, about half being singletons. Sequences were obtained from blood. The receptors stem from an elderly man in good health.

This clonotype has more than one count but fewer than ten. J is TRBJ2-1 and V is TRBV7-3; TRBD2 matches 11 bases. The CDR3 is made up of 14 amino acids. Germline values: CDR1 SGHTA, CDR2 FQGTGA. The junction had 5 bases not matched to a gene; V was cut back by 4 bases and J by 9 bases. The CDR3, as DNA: TGTGCCAGCAGCTCGGTTAGCGGGAGGGGTGAGCAGTTCTTC. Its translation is CASSSVSGRGEQFF.

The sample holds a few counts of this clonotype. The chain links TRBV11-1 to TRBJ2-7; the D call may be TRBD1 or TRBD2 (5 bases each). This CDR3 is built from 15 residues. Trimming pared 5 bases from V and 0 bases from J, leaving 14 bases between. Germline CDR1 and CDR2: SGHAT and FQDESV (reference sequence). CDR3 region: CASSPSGRTSYEQYF. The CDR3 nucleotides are TGTGCCAGCAGCCCCTCGGGACGGACCTCCTACGAGCAGTACTTC.

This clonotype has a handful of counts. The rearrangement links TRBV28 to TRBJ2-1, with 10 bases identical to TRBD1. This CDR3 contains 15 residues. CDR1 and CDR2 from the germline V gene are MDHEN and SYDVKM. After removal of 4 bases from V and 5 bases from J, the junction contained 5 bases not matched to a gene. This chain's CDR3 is CASSSTGGLDNEQFF. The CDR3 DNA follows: TGTGCCAGCAGTTCGACAGGGGGCTTGGACAATGAGCAGTTCTTC. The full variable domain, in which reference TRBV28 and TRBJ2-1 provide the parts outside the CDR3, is DVKVTQSSRYLVKRTGEKVFLECVQDMDHENMFWYRQDPGLGLRLIYFSYDVKMKEKGDIPEGYSVSREKKERFSLILESASTNQTSMYLCASSSTGGLDNEQFFGPGTRLTVL.

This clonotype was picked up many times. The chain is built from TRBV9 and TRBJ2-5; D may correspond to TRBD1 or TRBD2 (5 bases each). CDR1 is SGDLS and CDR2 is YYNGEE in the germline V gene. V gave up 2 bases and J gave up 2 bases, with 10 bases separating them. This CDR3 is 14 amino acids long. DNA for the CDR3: TGTGCCAGCAGCGTTGGGACGGTTCAAGAGACCCAGTACTTC. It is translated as CASSVGTVQETQYF.

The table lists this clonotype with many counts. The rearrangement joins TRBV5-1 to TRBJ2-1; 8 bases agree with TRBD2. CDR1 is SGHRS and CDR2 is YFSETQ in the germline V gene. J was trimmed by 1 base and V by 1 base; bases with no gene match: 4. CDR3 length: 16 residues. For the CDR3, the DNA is TGCGCCAGCAGCTTGTCCACTAGCGGATCCTACAATGAGCAGTTCTTC. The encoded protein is CASSLSTSGSYNEQFF.

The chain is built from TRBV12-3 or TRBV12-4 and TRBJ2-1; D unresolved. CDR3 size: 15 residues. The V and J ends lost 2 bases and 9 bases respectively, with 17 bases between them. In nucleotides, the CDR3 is TGTGCCAGCAGTTTATTTGATGGGTCGGGCTCTGAGCAGTTCTTC. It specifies CASSLFDGSGSEQFF.

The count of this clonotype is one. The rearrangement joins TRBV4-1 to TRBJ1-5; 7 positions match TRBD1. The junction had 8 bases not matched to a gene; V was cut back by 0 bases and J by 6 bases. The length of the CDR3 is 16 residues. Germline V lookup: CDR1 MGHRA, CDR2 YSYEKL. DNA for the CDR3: TGCGCCAGCAGCCAAGATACAGGGGACGGATTTCAGCCCCAGCATTTT. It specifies CASSQDTGDGFQPQHF.

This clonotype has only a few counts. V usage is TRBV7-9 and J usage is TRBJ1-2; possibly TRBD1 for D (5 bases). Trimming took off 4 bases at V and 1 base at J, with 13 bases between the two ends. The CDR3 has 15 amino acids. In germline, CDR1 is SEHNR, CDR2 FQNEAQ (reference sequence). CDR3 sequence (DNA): TGTGCCAGCAGCTACCAGGGCCGACATAACTATGGCTACACCTTC. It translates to CASSYQGRHNYGYTF.

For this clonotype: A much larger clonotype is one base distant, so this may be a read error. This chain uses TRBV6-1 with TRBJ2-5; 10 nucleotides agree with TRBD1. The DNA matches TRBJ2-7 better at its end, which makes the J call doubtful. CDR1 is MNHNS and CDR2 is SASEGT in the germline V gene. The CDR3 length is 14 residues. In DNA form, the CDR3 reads TGTGCCCGCAGTGGACAGGGGGGGTCCTACGAGCAGTACTTC. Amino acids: CARSGQGGSYEQYF.

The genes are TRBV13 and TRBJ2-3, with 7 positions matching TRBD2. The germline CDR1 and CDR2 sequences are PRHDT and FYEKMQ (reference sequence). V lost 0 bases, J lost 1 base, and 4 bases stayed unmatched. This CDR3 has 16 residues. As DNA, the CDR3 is TGTGCCAGCAGCTTAGGCTCCGCGGGAGGCACAGATACGCAGTATTTT. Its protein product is CASSLGSAGGTDTQYF.

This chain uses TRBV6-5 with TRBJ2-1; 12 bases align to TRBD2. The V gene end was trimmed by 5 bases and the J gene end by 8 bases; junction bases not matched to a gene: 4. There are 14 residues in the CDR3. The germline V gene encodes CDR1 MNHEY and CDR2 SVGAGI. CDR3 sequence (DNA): TGTGCCAGCAGTAAGACTAGCGGGAGCTATGAGCAGTTCTTC. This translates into CASSKTSGSYEQFF.

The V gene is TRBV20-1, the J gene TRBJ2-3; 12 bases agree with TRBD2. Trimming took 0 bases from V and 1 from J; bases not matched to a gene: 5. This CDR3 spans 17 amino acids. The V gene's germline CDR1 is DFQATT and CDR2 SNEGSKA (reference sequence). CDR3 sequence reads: CSARERGTSGRTDTQYF. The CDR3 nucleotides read TGCAGTGCTAGAGAGAGAGGGACTAGCGGGCGCACAGATACGCAGTATTTT.

Written as DNA, the CDR3 is TGTGCCAGCAGCCCCAGGACTAGCGGGCCACGCTACAATGAGCAGTTCTTC. Encoded protein: CASSPRTSGPRYNEQFF. This rearrangement joins TRBV7-9 to TRBJ2-1; the match to TRBD2 covers 11 bases. Trimming at V came to 5 bases and at J to 3 bases, leaving 9 bases not matched to a gene. The CDR3 sequence is 17 residues long. From germline, CDR1 is SEHNR and CDR2 FQNEAQ (reference sequence).

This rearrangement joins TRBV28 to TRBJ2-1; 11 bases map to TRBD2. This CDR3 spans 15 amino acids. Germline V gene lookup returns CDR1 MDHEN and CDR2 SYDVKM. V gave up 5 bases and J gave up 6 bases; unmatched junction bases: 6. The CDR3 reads CASSQLAGVVNEQFF. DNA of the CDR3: TGTGCCAGCAGTCAACTAGCGGGAGTGGTCAATGAGCAGTTCTTC.

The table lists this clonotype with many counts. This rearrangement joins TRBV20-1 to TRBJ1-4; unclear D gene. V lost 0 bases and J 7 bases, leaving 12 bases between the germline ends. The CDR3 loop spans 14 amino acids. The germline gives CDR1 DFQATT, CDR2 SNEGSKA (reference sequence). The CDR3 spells CSARDFTLGEKLFF. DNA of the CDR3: TGCAGTGCTAGAGATTTCACTCTTGGTGAAAAACTGTTTTTT.

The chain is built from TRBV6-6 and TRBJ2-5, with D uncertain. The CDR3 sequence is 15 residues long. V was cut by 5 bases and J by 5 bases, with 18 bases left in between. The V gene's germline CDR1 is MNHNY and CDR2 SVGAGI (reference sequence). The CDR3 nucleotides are TGTGCCAGCAGTCCACAATACAGTCTTTTTGAGACCCAGTACTTC. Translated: CASSPQYSLFETQYF.

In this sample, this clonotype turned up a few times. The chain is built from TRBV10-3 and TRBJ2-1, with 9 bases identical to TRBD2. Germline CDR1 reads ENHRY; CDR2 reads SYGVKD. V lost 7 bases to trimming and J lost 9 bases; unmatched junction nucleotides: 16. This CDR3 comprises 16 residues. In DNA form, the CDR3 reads TGTGCCATCACCCCTGTAGCGGGAGCGGATGGTGGTGAGCAGTTCTTC. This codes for CAITPVAGADGGEQFF.

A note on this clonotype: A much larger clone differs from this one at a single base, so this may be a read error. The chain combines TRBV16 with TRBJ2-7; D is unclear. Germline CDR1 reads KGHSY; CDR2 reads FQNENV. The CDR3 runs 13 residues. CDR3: CASNQKSKGEQYF. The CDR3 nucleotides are TGTGCCAGCAACCAAAAGTCTAAGGGCGAGCAGTACTTC.

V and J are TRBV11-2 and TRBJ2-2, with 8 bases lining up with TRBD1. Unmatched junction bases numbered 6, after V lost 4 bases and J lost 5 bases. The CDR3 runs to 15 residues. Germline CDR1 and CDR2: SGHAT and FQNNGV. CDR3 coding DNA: TGTGCCAGCAGCTATACAGGGGGAAGGACCGGGGAGCTGTTTTTT. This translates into CASSYTGGRTGELFF. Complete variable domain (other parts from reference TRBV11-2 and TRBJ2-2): EAGVAQSPRYKIIEKRQSVAFWCNPISGHATLYWYQQILGQGPKLLIQFQNNGVVDDSQLPKDRFSAERLKGVDSTLKIQPAKLEDSAVYLCASSYTGGRTGELFFGEGSRLTVL.

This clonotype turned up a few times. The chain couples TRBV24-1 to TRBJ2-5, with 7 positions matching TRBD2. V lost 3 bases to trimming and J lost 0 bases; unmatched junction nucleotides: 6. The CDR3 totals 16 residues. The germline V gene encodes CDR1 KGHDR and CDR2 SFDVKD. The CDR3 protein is CATSDRSGTYQETQYF. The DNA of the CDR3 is TGTGCCACCAGTGATCGGAGCGGGACGTACCAAGAGACCCAGTACTTC.